The entry below describes one TCR beta chain. This specimen belongs to a study of blood T cell repertoires in COVID-19. Study-wide background: The cDNA or gDNA used as material had been derived from T cells, B-cell-depleted T cells, or PBMCs.

Using immunoSEQ multiplex PCR, the repertoire was profiled, and TCRdb retains in-frame clones only, with some absent. The data show just under 250,000 clones, with around 89% seen just once and 3.5% to 5% held by the top ten. The CDR3 has 14 residues. Trimming took 5 bases from V and 6 from J; bases not matched to a gene: 5. Germline V gives CDR1 GTSNPN, CDR2 SVGIG (reference sequence). Cohort 3 recovered donors had two negative PCRs, clearance, or symptom resolution. Sequenced: PBMCs or T cells enriched from blood (not recorded which). The receptor comes from a woman in her twenties or thirties who had recovered from COVID-19. The chain employs TRBV30 and TRBJ1-6, with 9 bases matching TRBD1. The CDR3 bases are TGTGCCTGGGGCACGGGACAGGGTAATTCACCCCTCCACTTT. Protein sequence: CAWGTGQGNSPLHF.